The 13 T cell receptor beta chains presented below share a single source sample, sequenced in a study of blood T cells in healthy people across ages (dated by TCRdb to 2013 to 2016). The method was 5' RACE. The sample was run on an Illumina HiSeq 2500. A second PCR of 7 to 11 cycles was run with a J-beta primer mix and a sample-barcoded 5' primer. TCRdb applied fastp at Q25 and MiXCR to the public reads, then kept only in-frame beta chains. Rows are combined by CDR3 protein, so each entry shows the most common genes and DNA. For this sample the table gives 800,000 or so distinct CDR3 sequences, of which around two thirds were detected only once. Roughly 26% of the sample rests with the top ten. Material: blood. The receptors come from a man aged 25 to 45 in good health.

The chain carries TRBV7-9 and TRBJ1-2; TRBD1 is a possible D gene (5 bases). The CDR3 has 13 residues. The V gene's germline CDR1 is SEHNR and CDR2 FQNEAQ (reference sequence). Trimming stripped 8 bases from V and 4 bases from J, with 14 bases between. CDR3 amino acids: CASLRGDVYGYTF. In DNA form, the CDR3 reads TGTGCCAGCCTACGGGGGGACGTCTATGGCTACACCTTC.

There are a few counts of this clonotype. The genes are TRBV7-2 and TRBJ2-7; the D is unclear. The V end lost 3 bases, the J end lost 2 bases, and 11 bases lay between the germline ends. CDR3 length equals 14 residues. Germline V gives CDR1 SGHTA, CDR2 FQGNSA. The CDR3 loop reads CASSFPVGPYEQYF. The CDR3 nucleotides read TGTGCCAGCAGCTTCCCGGTAGGCCCCTACGAGCAGTACTTC.

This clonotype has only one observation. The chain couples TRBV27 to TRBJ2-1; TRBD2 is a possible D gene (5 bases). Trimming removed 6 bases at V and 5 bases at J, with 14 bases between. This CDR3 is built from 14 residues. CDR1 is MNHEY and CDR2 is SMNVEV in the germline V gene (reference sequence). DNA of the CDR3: TGTGCCAGCAGCACGGACTCGCCGCACAATGAGCAGTTCTTC. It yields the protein CASSTDSPHNEQFF.

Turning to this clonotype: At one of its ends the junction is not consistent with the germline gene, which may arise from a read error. CDR3 loop: CASSEWGAGQNIRYF. The CDR3 DNA sequence: TGTGCCAGCAGTGAATGGGGGGCCGGACAAAACATTCGGTACTTC. V is TRBV25-1 and J is TRBJ2-4, with D perhaps given as TRBD1 or TRBD2 (6 bases each). This CDR3 spans 15 amino acids. CDR1 and CDR2 from the germline V gene are MGHDK and SYGVNS. The whole variable domain, filled in from reference TRBV25-1 and TRBJ2-4, reads EADIYQTPRYLVIGTGKKITLECSQTMGHDKMYWYQQDPGMELHLIHYSYGVNSTEKGDLSSESTVSRIRTEHFPLTLESARPSHTSQYLCASSEWGAGQNIRYFGAGTRLSVL.

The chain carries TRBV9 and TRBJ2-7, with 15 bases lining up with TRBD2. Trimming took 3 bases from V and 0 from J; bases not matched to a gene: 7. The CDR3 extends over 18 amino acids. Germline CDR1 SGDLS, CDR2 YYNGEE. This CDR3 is CASSAKGLAGGSSYEQYF. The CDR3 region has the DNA TGTGCCAGCAGCGCCAAGGGACTAGCGGGGGGTTCCTCCTACGAGCAGTACTTC.

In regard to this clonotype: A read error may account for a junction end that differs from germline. In DNA form, the CDR3 reads TGTGCCAGCAGTCGGCTAGGACAGATCTCCACAGGTACGCAGTATTTT. Translated, it gives CASSRLGQISTGTQYF. The chain has TRBV2 and TRBJ2-3; tentatively, D is TRBD1 (6 bases). This CDR3 is 16 amino acids long. CDR1 is SNHLY, CDR2 FYNNEI, per germline.

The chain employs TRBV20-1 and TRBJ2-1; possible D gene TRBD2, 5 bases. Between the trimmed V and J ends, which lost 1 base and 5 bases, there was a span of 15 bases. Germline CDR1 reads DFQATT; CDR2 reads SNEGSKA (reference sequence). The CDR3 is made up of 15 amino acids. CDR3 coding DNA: TGCAGTGCTAGAGGAGGCCTACGCGGGCACAATGAGCAGTTCTTC. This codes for CSARGGLRGHNEQFF.

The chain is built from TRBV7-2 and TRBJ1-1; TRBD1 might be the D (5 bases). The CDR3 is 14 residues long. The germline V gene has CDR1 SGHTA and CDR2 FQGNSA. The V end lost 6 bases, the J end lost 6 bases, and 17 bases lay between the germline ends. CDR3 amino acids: CASSRPGSGAEAFF. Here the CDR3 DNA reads TGTGCCAGCAGTCGCCCAGGGAGCGGCGCTGAAGCTTTCTTT.

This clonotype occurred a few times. The CDR3 DNA follows: TGTGCCAGCACCGTGGGGGGAGGATTCGAGCAGTACTTC. This codes for CASTVGGGFEQYF. This chain connects TRBV7-2 to TRBJ2-7, with TRBD2 as a possible D gene (6 bases). Trimming shortened V by 7 bases and J by 6 bases, and 16 bases separated the two germline ends. The germline gives CDR1 SGHTA, CDR2 FQGNSA. The CDR3 has 13 residues.

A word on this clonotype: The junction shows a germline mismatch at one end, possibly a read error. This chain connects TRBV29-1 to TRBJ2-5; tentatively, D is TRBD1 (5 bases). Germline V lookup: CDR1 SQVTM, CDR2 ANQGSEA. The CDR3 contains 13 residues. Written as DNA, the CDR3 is TGCGGCGTTGAAGGGGTGGGTTACGAGACCCAGTACTTC. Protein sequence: CGVEGVGYETQYF.

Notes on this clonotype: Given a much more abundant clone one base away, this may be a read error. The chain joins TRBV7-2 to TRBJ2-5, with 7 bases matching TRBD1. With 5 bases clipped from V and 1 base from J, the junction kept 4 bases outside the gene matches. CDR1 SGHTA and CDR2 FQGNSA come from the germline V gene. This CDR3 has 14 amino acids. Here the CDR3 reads CASSTGTVQETQYF. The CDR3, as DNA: TGTGCCAGCAGCACTGGGACAGTCCAAGAGACCCAGTACTTC.

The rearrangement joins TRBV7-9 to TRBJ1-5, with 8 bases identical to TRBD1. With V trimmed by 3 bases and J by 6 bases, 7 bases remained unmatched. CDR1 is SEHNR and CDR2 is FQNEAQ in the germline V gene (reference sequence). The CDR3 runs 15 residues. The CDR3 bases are TGTGCCAGCAGCTTCGACAGGGGTGGTGCTCAGCCCCAGCATTTT. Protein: CASSFDRGGAQPQHF.

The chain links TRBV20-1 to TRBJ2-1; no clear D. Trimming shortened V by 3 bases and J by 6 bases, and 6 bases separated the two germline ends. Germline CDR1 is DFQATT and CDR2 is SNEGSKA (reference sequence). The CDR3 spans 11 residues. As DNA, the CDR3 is TGCAGTGCTAGTAGGGTCAATGAGCAGTTCTTC. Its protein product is CSASRVNEQFF.